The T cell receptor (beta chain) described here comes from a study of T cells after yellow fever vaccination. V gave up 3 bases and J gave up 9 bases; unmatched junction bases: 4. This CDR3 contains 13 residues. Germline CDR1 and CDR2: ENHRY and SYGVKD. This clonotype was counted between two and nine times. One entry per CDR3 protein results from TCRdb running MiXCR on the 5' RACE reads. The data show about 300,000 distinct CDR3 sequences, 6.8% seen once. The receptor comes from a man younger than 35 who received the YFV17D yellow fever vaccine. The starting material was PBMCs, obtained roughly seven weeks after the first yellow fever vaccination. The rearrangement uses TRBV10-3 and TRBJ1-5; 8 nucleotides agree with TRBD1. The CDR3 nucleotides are TGTGCCATCAGTGAACAGGGGGATAGGCCCCAGCATTTT. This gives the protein CAISEQGDRPQHF.